This T cell receptor beta chain was sequenced in a study of regulatory T cells in long-lasting Graves disease. Looked up from germline, CDR1 is SGHDT and CDR2 is YYEEEE. V gave up 1 base and J gave up 0 bases, with 5 bases separating them. The CDR3 sequence is 15 residues long. Time point in this sample: newly diagnosed GD, antithyroid drugs for less than 3 months. Extracted PBMC RNA gave rise to the TCR library. Relying on iRepertoire HTBI primers and Arm-PCR of CDR3 regions, the team built TCR beta libraries. TCRdb re-called the multiplex PCR reads through MiXCR, storing one row per CDR3 protein. The sample yields some 250,000 distinct CDR3 sequences, 15% to 20% seen once. These same data were also listed under a study on T cells in Graves' hyperthyroidism and ophthalmopathy.

The J gene is TRBJ2-6, the V gene TRBV5-6; no firm D call. The origin of this receptor is a woman aged 25 to 45 with Graves disease. Sequences were derived from peripheral blood mononuclear cells (PBMCs), sampled at new diagnosis, from a patient treated with antithyroid drugs. CDR3 nucleotide sequence: TGTGCCAGCAGCTTGTTTCGCTCTGGGGCCAACGTCCTGACTTTC. Its protein product is CASSLFRSGANVLTF. Based on the CDR3 plus reference TRBV5-6 and TRBJ2-6, the full variable domain is DAGVTQSPTHLIKTRGQQVTLRCSPKSGHDTVSWYQQALGQGPQFIFQYYEEEERQRGNFPDRFSGHQFPNYSSELNVNALLLGDSALYLCASSLFRSGANVLTFGAGSRLTVL.